This passage covers 20 T cell receptor beta chains from one sample sequenced in a study of cytomegalovirus exposure and HLA in healthy donors. It was with 60 Vbeta and 13 Jbeta primers that the PCR ran. The protocol was immunoSEQ multiplex PCR, while the TCRdb copy is restricted to in-frame clones and leaves out a portion. This table has 150,000 to 190,000 clones, 70% to 85% appearing once. The sample taken for sequencing was PBMCs. The receptors here all came from a woman aged 45-65 years in good health and CMV-seropositive.

The chain is built from TRBV5-1 and TRBJ1-3; weak D call: TRBD1 (6 bases). The CDR3 is 15 amino acids. Trimming stripped 2 bases from V and 0 bases from J, with 9 bases between. Germline CDR1 and CDR2: SGHRS and YFSETQ. In nucleotides, the CDR3 is TGCGCCAGCAGCTTTACAGGGTCCTCTGGAAACACCATATATTTT. This codes for CASSFTGSSGNTIYF. Combining the CDR3 with reference TRBV5-1 and TRBJ1-3 gives the whole variable domain KAGVTQTPRYLIKTRGQQVTLSCSPISGHRSVSWYQQTPGQGLQFLFEYFSETQRNKGNFPGRFSGRQFSNSRSEMNVSTLELGDSALYLCASSFTGSSGNTIYFGEGSWLTVV.

The chain is built from TRBV20-1 and TRBJ1-2; 7 bases are a match to TRBD1. V dropped 5 bases and J dropped 5; count of bases not matched to a gene: 2. CDR3 length: 11 residues. Germline lookup yields CDR1 DFQATT and CDR2 SNEGSKA (reference sequence). CDR3 protein: CSAQQGYGYTF. CDR3 DNA: TGCAGTGCTCAACAGGGGTATGGCTACACCTTC.

The J gene is TRBJ2-7, the V gene TRBV19, with 11 bases identical to TRBD1. The CDR3 totals 16 residues. V lost 6 bases to trimming and J lost 0 bases; unmatched junction nucleotides: 7. Germline CDR1 and CDR2: LNHDA and SQIVND (reference sequence). The CDR3 protein is CASSITGTGGSYEQYF. The CDR3 DNA sequence: TGTGCCAGTAGCATAACCGGGACAGGGGGCTCCTACGAGCAGTACTTC.

This rearrangement joins TRBV14 to TRBJ2-7; TRBD1 agrees at 7 bases. Germline values: CDR1 SGHDN, CDR2 FVKESK. There are 13 residues in the CDR3. V shed 4 bases, J shed 2 bases, and the junction held 2 bases outside the gene matches. CDR3 DNA sequence: TGTGCCAGCAGCCTGGGACAGACCTACGAGCAGTACTTC. Protein: CASSLGQTYEQYF.

The rearrangement links TRBV2 to TRBJ2-3; a weak D match, TRBD1 (5 bases). The V gene lost 8 bases and the J gene lost 2 bases, with 17 bases spanning the gap. Germline V CDR1 and CDR2: SNHLY, FYNNEI. The CDR3 runs to 15 residues. The CDR3: CASAPLGLPTDTQYF. The CDR3 DNA follows: TGTGCCAGCGCCCCCCTGGGGCTCCCCACAGATACGCAGTATTTT.

The chain recombines TRBV6-6 with TRBJ2-2; a possible D gene is TRBD2 (5 bases). The ends were cut back, 0 bases at V and 6 bases at J, with 14 bases in the middle. CDR3 size: 16 residues. In germline, CDR1 is MNHNY, CDR2 SVGAGI (reference sequence). The CDR3 loop reads CASSYSGSLFAGELFF. For the CDR3, the DNA is TGTGCCAGCAGTTACTCAGGGAGCCTCTTCGCCGGGGAGCTGTTTTTT.

The V call is TRBV29-1, the J call TRBJ1-5; maybe TRBD1 (6 bases). Germline V gene sequence: CDR1 SQVTM, CDR2 ANQGSEA. CDR3 length equals 12 residues. V gave up 5 bases and J gave up 5 bases, with 10 bases separating them. CDR3 region: CSVRAGDQPQHF. The CDR3 bases are TGCAGCGTTCGGGCAGGGGATCAGCCCCAGCATTTT.

The rearrangement uses TRBV9 and TRBJ2-2, with 8 bases that match TRBD2. CDR1 SGDLS and CDR2 YYNGEE come from the germline V gene. V shed 4 bases and J 4 bases; nucleotides not matched to a gene: 3. The CDR3 extends over 14 amino acids. The CDR3 loop is CASSPGGGTGELFF. The CDR3 nucleotides are TGTGCCAGCAGCCCCGGGGGGGGCACCGGGGAGCTGTTTTTT.

The chain links TRBV14 to TRBJ1-2; TRBD1 agrees at 9 bases. The CDR3 totals 14 residues. The V and J ends lost 1 base and 3 bases, in that order; junction bases with no gene match: 0. Germline loops: CDR1 SGHDN, CDR2 FVKESK. Written as DNA, the CDR3 is TGTGCCAGCAGCCAAGGACAGGGGGACTATGGCTACACCTTC. Translated, it gives CASSQGQGDYGYTF.

The chain recombines TRBV7-2 with TRBJ1-1, with no clear D. CDR1 and CDR2 from the germline V gene are SGHTA and FQGNSA. The ends were cut back, 5 bases at V and 0 bases at J, with 10 bases in the middle. The CDR3 consists of 14 residues. Here the CDR3 reads CASSPQIMNTEAFF. In DNA form, the CDR3 reads TGTGCCAGCAGCCCACAGATCATGAACACTGAAGCTTTCTTT. The full variable domain, rest sourced from reference TRBV7-2 and TRBJ1-1, is GAGVSQSPSNKVTEKGKDVELRCDPISGHTALYWYRQSLGQGLEFLIYFQGNSAPDKSGLPSDRFSAERTGGSVSTLTIQRTQQEDSAVYLCASSPQIMNTEAFFGQGTRLTVV.

The chain combines TRBV14 with TRBJ2-2, with no clear D. V lost 3 bases and J 3 bases, leaving 8 bases between the germline ends. In germline, CDR1 is SGHDN, CDR2 FVKESK. There are 14 residues in the CDR3. The CDR3 loop reads CASSHLRDTGELFF. CDR3 DNA sequence: TGTGCCAGCAGCCACTTACGAGACACCGGGGAGCTGTTTTTT.

The genes are TRBV9 and TRBJ1-1; D might be TRBD1 (5 bases). This CDR3 is built from 14 residues. CDR1 and CDR2 from the germline V gene are SGDLS and YYNGEE. Trimming took off 6 bases at V and 0 bases at J, with 12 bases between the two ends. CDR3 nucleotides: TGTGCCAGCACCCGACAGTCCCTGAACACTGAAGCTTTCTTT. Translation gives CASTRQSLNTEAFF.

The chain recombines TRBV30 with TRBJ2-4, with a tentative D call TRBD1 (6 bases). Germline CDR1 GTSNPN, CDR2 SVGIG (reference sequence). This CDR3 region has 12 residues. In DNA, the CDR3 is TGTGCTCAGACAGGTCTGTGCGTCATTCAGTACTTC. Translating it yields CAQTGLCVIQYF.

The chain employs TRBV19 and TRBJ2-7; 8 bases align to TRBD1. Germline assignment: CDR1 LNHDA and CDR2 SQIVND (reference sequence). J lost 4 bases, V lost 5 bases, and 7 bases had no gene match. The CDR3 sequence is 14 residues long. Here the CDR3 DNA reads TGTGCCAGTAGTGCGGCAGGGGGCGTTTACGAGCAGTACTTC. Amino acid sequence: CASSAAGGVYEQYF.

This clone was picked up a small number of times. CDR3 bases: TGTGCCACCGAGGGACAGGGGGTAACTGAAGCTTTCTTT. Encoded protein: CATEGQGVTEAFF. This chain joins TRBV19 and TRBJ1-1, with 11 bases lining up with TRBD1. CDR3 length: 13 residues. CDR1 and CDR2 (germline): LNHDA, SQIVND (reference sequence). V shed 10 bases, J shed 5 bases, and the junction held 6 bases outside the gene matches.

This chain joins TRBV30 and TRBJ2-2; weak D call: TRBD2 (7 bases). The germline gives CDR1 GTSNPN, CDR2 SVGIG (reference sequence). V was pared by 3 bases and J by 3 bases, with 17 bases between. The CDR3 consists of 16 residues. The CDR3 loop reads CAWRRGGASDTGELFF. The CDR3 DNA sequence: TGTGCCTGGAGGCGTGGGGGGGCCTCCGACACCGGGGAGCTGTTTTTT.

The rearrangement links TRBV13 to TRBJ2-7, with D possibly matching TRBD1 (6 bases). Looked up from germline, CDR1 is PRHDT and CDR2 is FYEKMQ (reference sequence). V lost 7 bases to trimming and J lost 1 base, with 11 bases between them. The length of the CDR3 is 13 residues. Here the CDR3 reads CASKLQGSYEQYF. CDR3 nucleotides: TGTGCCAGCAAACTCCAGGGGTCCTACGAGCAGTACTTC.

The rearrangement joins TRBV11-2 to TRBJ1-2; possibly TRBD1 for D (5 bases). Germline V gives CDR1 SGHAT, CDR2 FQNNGV. The V end lost 5 bases, the J end lost 10 bases, and 14 bases lay between the germline ends. This CDR3 is 12 amino acids long. CDR3 in DNA: TGTGCCAGCAGCGGGAACAGGTTCCTCTACACCTTC. This encodes CASSGNRFLYTF. Based on the CDR3 plus reference TRBV11-2 and TRBJ1-2, the full variable domain is EAGVAQSPRYKIIEKRQSVAFWCNPISGHATLYWYQQILGQGPKLLIQFQNNGVVDDSQLPKDRFSAERLKGVDSTLKIQPAKLEDSAVYLCASSGNRFLYTFGSGTRLTVV.

V and J are TRBV5-6 and TRBJ2-3; no reliable D call. CDR1 and CDR2 (germline): SGHDT, YYEEEE. The CDR3 runs to 13 residues. Trimming stripped 0 bases from V and 2 bases from J, with 4 bases between. The chain's CDR3 is CASSLDSTDTQYF. Written as DNA, the CDR3 is TGTGCCAGCAGCTTGGACTCCACAGATACGCAGTATTTT.

The V call is TRBV30, the J call TRBJ2-2; 8 bases fit TRBD2. The CDR3 spans 15 residues. Germline loops: CDR1 GTSNPN, CDR2 SVGIG (reference sequence). Trimming removed 3 bases from V and 7 bases from J; junction bases left unmatched: 10. CDR3 region: CAWRTGGASGGELFF. CDR3 nucleotide sequence: TGTGCCTGGAGGACGGGGGGGGCCTCTGGCGGGGAGCTGTTTTTT. Complete variable domain (other parts from reference TRBV30 and TRBJ2-2): SQTIHQWPATLVQPVGSPLSLECTVEGTSNPNLYWYRQAAGRGLQLLFYSVGIGQISSEVPQNLSASRPQDRQFILSSKKLLLSDSGFYLCAWRTGGASGGELFFGEGSRLTVL.